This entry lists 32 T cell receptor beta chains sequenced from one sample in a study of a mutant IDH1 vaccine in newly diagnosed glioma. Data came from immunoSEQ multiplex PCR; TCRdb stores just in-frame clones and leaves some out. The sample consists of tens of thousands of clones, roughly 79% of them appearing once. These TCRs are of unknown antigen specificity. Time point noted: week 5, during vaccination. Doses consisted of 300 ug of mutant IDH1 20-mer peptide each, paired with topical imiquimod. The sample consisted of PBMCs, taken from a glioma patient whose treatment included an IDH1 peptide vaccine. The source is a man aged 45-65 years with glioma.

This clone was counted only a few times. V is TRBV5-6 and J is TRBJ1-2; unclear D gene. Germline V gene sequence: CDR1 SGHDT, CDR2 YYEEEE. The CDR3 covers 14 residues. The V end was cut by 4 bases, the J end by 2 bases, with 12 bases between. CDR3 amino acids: CASSPPTSNYGYTF. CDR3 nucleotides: TGTGCCAGCAGCCCCCCCACCTCGAACTATGGCTACACCTTC.

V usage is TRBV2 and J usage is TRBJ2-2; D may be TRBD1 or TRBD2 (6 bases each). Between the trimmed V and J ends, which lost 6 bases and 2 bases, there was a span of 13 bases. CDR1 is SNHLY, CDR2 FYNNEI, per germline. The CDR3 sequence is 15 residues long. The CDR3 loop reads CASRATGTNTGELFF. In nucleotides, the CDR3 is TGTGCCAGCAGAGCCACAGGGACTAACACCGGGGAGCTGTTTTTT.

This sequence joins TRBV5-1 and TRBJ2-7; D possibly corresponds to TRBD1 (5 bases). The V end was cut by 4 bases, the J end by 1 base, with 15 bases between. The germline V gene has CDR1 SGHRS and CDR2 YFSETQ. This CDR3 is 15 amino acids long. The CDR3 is CASSEGAGWSYEQYF. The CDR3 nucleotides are TGCGCCAGCAGCGAAGGGGCAGGCTGGTCCTACGAGCAGTACTTC.

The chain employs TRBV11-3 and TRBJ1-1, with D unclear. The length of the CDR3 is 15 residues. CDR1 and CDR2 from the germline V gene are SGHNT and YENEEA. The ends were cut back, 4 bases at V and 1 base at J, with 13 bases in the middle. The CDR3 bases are TGTGCCAGCAGCTCCCCCCTCTTGCGGAACACTGAAGCTTTCTTT. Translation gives CASSSPLLRNTEAFF.

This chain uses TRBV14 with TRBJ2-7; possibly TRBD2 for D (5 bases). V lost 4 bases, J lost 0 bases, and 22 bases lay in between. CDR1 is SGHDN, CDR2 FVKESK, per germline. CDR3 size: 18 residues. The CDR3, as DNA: TGTGCCAGCAGCCCTGGGAGATACACCCCTAAGAGCTCCTACGAGCAGTACTTC. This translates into CASSPGRYTPKSSYEQYF.

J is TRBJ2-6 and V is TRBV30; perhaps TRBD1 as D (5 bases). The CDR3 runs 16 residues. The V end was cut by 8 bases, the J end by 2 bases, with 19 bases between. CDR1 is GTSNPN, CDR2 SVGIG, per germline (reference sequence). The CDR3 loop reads CAHNIRGFAGANVLTF. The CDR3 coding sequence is TGTGCCCATAATATTAGGGGATTCGCTGGGGCCAACGTCCTGACTTTC.

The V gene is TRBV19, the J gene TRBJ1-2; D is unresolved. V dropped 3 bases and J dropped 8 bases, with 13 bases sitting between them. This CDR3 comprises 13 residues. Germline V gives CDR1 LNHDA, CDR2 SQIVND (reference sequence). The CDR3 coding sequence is TGTGCCAGTAGTATCTCGGCAGAAATAGGCTACACCTTC. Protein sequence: CASSISAEIGYTF.

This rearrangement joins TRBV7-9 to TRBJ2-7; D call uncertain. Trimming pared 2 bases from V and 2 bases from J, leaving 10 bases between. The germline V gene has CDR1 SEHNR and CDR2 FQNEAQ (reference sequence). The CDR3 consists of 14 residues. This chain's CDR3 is CASSLSQVPYEQYF. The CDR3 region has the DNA TGTGCCAGCAGCTTATCGCAGGTACCCTACGAGCAGTACTTC.

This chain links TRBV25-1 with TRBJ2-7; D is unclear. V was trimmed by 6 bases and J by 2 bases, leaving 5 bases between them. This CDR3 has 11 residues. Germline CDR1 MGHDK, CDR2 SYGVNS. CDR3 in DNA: TGTGCCAGCAGCCTTGCCTACGAGCAGTACTTC. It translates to CASSLAYEQYF.

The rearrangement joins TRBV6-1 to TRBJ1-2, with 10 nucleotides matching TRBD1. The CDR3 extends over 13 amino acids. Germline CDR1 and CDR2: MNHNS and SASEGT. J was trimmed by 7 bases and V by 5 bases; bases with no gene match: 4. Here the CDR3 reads CASSNRDRGGYTF. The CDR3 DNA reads TGTGCCAGCAGTAACCGGGACAGGGGTGGCTACACCTTC.

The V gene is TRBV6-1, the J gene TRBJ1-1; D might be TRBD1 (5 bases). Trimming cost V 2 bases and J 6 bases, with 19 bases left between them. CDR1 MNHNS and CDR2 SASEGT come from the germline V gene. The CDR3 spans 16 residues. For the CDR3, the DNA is TGTGCCAGCAGTGAAAGGCCCCCCGCAGGGAGGTCTGAAGCTTTCTTT. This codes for CASSERPPAGRSEAFF.

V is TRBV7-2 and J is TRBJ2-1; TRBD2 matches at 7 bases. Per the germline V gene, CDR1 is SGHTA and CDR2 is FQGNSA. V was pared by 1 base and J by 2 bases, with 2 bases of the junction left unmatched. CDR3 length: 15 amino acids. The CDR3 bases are TGTGCCAGCAGCTTAGGCGGGGGACCCTACAATGAGCAGTTCTTC. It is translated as CASSLGGGPYNEQFF.

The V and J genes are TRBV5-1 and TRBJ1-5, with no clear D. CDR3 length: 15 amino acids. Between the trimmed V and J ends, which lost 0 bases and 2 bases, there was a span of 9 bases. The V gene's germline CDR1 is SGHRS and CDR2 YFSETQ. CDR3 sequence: CASSLDAGGNQPQHF. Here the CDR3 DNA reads TGCGCCAGCAGCTTGGACGCAGGTGGCAATCAGCCCCAGCATTTT.

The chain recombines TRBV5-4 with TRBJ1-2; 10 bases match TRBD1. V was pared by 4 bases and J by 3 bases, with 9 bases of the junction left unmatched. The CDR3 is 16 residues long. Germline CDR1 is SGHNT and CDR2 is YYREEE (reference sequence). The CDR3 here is CASSPGTGDWDYGYTF. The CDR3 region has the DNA TGTGCCAGCAGCCCCGGGACAGGGGATTGGGACTATGGCTACACCTTC.

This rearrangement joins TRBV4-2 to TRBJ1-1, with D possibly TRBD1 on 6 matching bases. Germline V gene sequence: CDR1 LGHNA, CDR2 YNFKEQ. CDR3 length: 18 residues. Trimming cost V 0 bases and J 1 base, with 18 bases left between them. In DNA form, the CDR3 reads TGTGCCAGCAGCCAAGATCGAATTGGGGGACACTCGAACACTGAAGCTTTCTTT. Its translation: CASSQDRIGGHSNTEAFF.

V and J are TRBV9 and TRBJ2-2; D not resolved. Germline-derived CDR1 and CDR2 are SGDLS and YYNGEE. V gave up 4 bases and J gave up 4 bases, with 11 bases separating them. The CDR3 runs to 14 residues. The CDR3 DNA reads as TGTGCCAGCAGCCCACAAGACACCACCGGGGAGCTGTTTTTT. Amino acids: CASSPQDTTGELFF.

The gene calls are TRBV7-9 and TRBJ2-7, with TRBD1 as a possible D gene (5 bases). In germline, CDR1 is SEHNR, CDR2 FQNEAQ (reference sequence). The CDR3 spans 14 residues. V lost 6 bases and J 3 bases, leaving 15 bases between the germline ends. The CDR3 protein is CASSRTGLGYEQYF. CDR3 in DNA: TGTGCCAGCAGTCGAACAGGCCTCGGCTACGAGCAGTACTTC.

The CDR3 protein is CASSVGPGNNEQFF. As DNA, the CDR3 is TGTGCCAGCAGCGTAGGTCCGGGCAACAATGAGCAGTTCTTC. The V gene is TRBV9, the J gene TRBJ2-1, with unresolved D. This CDR3 is built from 14 residues. Trimming removed 0 bases from V and 5 bases from J, with 9 bases in between. From germline, CDR1 is SGDLS and CDR2 YYNGEE.

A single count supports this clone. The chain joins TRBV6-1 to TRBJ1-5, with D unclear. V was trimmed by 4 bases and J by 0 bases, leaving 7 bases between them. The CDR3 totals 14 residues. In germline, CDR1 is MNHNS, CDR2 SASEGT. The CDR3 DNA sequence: TGTGCCAGCAGTGCCGGTATTAGCAATCAGCCCCAGCATTTT. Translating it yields CASSAGISNQPQHF.

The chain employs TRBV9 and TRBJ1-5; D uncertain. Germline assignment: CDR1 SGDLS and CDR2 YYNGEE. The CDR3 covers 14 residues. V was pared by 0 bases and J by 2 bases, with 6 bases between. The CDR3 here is CASSVGQGNQPQHF. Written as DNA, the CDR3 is TGTGCCAGCAGCGTAGGGCAGGGCAATCAGCCCCAGCATTTT.

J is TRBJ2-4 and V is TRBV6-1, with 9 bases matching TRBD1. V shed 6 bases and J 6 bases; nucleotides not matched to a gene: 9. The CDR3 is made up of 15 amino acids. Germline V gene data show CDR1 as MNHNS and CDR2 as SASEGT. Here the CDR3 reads CASRGTGTGINIQYF. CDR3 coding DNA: TGTGCCAGCAGAGGCACCGGGACAGGGATAAACATTCAGTACTTC.

This CDR3 is CASSYWTAGANVLTF. The CDR3 region has the DNA TGTGCCAGCAGCTACTGGACCGCTGGGGCCAACGTCCTGACTTTC. The chain employs TRBV5-4 and TRBJ2-6, with D uncertain. The V end lost 3 bases, the J end lost 2 bases, and 9 bases lay between the germline ends. The CDR3 contains 15 residues. Germline V gene lookup returns CDR1 SGHNT and CDR2 YYREEE (reference sequence).

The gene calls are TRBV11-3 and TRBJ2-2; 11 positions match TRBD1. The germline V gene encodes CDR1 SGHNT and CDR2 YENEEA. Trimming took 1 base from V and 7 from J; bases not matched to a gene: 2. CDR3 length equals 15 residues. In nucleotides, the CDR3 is TGTGCCAGCAGCTTAGGGACAGGGGGCTTCGGGGAGCTGTTTTTT. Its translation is CASSLGTGGFGELFF.

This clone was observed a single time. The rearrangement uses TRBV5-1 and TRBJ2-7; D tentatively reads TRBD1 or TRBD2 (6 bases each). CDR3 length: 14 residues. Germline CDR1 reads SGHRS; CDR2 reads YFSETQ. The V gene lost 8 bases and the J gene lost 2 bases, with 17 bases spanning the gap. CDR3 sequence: CASSSGADPYEQYF. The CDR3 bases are TGCGCCAGTTCGTCGGGGGCGGACCCCTACGAGCAGTACTTC.

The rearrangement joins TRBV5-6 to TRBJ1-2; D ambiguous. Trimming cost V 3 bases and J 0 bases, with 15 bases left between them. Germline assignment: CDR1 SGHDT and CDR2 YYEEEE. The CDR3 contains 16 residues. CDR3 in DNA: TGTGCCAGCAGCTCCCTGATTCAGCTAGCTAACTATGGCTACACCTTC. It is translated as CASSSLIQLANYGYTF.

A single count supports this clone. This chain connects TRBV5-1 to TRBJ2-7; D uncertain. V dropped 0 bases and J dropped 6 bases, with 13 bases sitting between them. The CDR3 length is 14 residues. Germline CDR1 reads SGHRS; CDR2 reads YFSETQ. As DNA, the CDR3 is TGCGCCAGCAGCTTGGGGCCGGTAGCTGTCGAGCAGTACTTC. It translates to CASSLGPVAVEQYF.

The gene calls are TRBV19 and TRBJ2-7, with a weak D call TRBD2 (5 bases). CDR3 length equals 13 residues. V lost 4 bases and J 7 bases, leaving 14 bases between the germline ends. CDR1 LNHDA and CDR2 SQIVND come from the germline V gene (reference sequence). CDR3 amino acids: CASSTGILGEQYF. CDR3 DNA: TGTGCCAGTAGTACCGGGATCCTAGGAGAGCAGTACTTC. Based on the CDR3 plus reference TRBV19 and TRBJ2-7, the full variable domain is DGGITQSPKYLFRKEGQNVTLSCEQNLNHDAMYWYRQDPGQGLRLIYYSQIVNDFQKGDIAEGYSVSREKKESFPLTVTSAQKNPTAFYLCASSTGILGEQYFGPGTRLTVT.

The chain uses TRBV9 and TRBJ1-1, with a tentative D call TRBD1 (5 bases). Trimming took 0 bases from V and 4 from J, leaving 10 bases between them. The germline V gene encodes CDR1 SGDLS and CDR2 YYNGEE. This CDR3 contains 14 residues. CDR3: CASSVGGTGTEAFF. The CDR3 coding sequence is TGTGCCAGCAGCGTAGGGGGGACGGGCACTGAAGCTTTCTTT.

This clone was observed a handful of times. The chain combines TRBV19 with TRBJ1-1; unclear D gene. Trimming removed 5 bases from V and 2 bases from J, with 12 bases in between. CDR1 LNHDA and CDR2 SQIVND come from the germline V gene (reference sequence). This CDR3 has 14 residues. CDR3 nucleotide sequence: TGTGCCAGTAGTGGCCGGGCCTCTAACACTGAAGCTTTCTTT. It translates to CASSGRASNTEAFF.

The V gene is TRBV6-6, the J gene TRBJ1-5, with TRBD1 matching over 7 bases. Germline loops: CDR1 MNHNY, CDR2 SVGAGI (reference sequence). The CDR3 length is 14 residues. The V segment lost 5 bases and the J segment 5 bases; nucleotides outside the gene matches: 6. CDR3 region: CASSRDSQYQPQHF. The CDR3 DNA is TGTGCCAGCAGTCGGGACAGCCAATATCAGCCCCAGCATTTT.

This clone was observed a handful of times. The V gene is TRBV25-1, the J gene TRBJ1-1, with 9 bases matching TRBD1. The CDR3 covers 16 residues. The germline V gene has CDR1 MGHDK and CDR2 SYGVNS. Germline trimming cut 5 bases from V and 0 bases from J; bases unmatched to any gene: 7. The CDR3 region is CASSIGTGGMNTEAFF. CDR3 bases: TGTGCCAGCAGTATCGGCACAGGGGGCATGAACACTGAAGCTTTCTTT. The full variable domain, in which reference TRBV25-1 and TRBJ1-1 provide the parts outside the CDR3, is EADIYQTPRYLVIGTGKKITLECSQTMGHDKMYWYQQDPGMELHLIHYSYGVNSTEKGDLSSESTVSRIRTEHFPLTLESARPSHTSQYLCASSIGTGGMNTEAFFGQGTRLTVV.

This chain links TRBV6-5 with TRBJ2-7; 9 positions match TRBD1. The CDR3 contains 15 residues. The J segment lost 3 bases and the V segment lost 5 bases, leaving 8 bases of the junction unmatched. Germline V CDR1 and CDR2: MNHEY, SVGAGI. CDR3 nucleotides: TGTGCCAGCAGTACCGGACAGGGGATGGGCTACGAGCAGTACTTC. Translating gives CASSTGQGMGYEQYF.